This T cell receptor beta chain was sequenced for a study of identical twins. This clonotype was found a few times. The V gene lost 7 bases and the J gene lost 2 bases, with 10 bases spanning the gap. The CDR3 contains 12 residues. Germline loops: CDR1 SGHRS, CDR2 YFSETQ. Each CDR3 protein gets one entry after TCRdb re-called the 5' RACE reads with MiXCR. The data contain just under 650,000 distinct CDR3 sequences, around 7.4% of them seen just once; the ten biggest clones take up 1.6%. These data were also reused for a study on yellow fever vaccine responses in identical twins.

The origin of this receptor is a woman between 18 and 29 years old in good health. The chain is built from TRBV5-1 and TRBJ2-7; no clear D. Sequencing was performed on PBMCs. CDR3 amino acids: CASHSLPYEQYF. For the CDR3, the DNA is TGCGCCAGCCACAGCCTTCCCTACGAGCAGTACTTC.